Sequencing of this T cell receptor (beta chain) was carried out in a study of blood T cell repertoires in COVID-19. Looking at the study overall: Sites across the United States, Italy and Spain contributed samples from acute and convalescent COVID-19.

With regard to this clone: Other nucleotide sequences in the sample specify the same CDR3.

The CDR3 contains 13 residues. Trimming removed 4 bases from V and 6 bases from J, with 12 bases in between. Germline V CDR1 and CDR2: SEHNR, FQNEAQ (reference sequence). Libraries were prepared by immunoSEQ multiplex PCR; TCRdb keeps only in-frame clonotypes and omits some of them. The sample has about 310,000 clones; roughly 87% are singletons. The chain uses TRBV7-9 and TRBJ1-2; D is possibly TRBD1 (5 bases). The clonotype originates from a woman aged 18-29 years who had recovered from COVID-19. Sequencing input: PBMCs or T cells enriched from blood (not recorded which). This CDR3 is CASSSRGAHGYTF. The CDR3 bases are TGTGCCAGCAGCTCGCGGGGCGCCCATGGCTACACCTTC.